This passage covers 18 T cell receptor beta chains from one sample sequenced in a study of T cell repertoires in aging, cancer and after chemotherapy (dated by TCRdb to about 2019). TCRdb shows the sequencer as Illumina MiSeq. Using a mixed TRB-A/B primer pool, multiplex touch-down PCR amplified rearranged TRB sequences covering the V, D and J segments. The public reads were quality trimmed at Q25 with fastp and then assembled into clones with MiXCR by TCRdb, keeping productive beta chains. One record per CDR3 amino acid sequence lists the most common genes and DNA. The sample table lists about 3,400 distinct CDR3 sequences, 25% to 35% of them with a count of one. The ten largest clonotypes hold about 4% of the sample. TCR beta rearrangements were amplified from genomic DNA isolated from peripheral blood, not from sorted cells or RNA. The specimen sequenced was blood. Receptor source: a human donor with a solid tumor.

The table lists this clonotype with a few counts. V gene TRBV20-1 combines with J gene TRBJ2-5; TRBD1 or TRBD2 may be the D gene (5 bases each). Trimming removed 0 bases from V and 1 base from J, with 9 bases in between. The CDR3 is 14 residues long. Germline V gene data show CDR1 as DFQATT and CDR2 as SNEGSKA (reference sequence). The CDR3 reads CSARDGASQETQYF. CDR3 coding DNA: TGCAGTGCTAGAGACGGGGCTTCCCAAGAGACCCAGTACTTC.

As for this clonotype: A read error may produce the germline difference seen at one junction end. The CDR3 spells CASRLSGVTEAFF. CDR3 sequence (DNA): TGTGCCAGCAGGTTATCAGGGGTAACTGAAGCTTTCTTT. This chain joins TRBV27 and TRBJ1-1; possible D gene TRBD1, 6 bases. Germline V gene data show CDR1 as MNHEY and CDR2 as SMNVEV (reference sequence). This CDR3 contains 13 residues.

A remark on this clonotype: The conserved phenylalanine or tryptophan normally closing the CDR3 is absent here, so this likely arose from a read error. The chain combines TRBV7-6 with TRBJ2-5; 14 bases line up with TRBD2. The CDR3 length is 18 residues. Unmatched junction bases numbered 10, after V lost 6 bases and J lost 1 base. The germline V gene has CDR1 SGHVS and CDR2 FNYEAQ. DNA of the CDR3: TGTGCCAGCAGTTCGCGACTAGCGGGAGGGCGCTTCCAAGAGACCCAGTACTAC. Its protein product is CASSSRLAGGRFQETQYY.

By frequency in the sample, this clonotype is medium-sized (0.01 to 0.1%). The CDR3 protein is CAWSHLGQNTGELFF. The CDR3, as DNA: TGTGCCTGGAGCCACCTGGGACAGAACACCGGGGAGCTGTTTTTT. V and J are TRBV30 and TRBJ2-2, with TRBD1 as a possible D gene (6 bases). Trimming shortened V by 3 bases and J by 1 base, and 12 bases separated the two germline ends. Germline-derived CDR1 and CDR2 are GTSNPN and SVGIG (reference sequence). The CDR3 contains 15 residues.

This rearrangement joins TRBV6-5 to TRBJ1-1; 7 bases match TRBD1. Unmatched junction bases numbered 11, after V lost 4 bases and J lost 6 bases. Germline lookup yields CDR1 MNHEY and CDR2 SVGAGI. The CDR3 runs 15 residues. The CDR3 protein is CASSSLQGEISEAFF. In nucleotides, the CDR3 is TGTGCCAGCAGTTCCCTCCAGGGGGAGATCTCTGAAGCTTTCTTT.

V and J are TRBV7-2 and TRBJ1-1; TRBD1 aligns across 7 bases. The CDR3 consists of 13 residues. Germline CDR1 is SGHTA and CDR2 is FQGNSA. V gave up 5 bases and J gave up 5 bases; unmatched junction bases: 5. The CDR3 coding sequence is TGTGCCAGCAGCGAGCAACAGGGGACTGAAGCTTTCTTT. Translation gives CASSEQQGTEAFF. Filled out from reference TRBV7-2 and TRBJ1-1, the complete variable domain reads GAGVSQSPSNKVTEKGKDVELRCDPISGHTALYWYRQSLGQGLEFLIYFQGNSAPDKSGLPSDRFSAERTGGSVSTLTIQRTQQEDSAVYLCASSEQQGTEAFFGQGTRLTVV.

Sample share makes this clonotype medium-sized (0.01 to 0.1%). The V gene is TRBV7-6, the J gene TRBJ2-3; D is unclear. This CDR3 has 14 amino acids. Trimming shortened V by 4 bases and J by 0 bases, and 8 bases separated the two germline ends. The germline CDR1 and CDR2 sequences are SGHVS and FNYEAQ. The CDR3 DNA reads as TGTGCCAGCAGCTCTCTGGACAGCACAGATACGCAGTATTTT. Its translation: CASSSLDSTDTQYF.

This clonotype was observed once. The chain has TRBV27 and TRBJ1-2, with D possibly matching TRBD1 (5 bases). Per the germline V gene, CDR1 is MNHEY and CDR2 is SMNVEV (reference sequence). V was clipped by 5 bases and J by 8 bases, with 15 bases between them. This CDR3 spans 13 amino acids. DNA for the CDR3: TGTGCCAGCAGTGAATCAGGGCCGGGGGGCTACACCTTC. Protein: CASSESGPGGYTF.

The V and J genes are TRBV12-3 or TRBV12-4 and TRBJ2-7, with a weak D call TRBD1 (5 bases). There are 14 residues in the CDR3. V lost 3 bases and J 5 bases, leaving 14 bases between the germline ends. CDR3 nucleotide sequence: TGTGCCAGCAGTTTTAGGGCAGGGTTTAACGAGCAGTACTTC. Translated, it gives CASSFRAGFNEQYF.

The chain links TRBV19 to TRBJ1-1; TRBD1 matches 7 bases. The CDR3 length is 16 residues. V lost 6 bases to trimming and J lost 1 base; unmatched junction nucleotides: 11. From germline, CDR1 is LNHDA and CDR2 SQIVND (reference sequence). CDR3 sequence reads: CASRHLRQGGNTEAFF. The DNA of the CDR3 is TGTGCCAGTAGACACCTCCGACAGGGCGGGAACACTGAAGCTTTCTTT. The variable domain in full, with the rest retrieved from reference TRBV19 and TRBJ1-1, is DGGITQSPKYLFRKEGQNVTLSCEQNLNHDAMYWYRQDPGQGLRLIYYSQIVNDFQKGDIAEGYSVSREKKESFPLTVTSAQKNPTAFYLCASRHLRQGGNTEAFFGQGTRLTVV.

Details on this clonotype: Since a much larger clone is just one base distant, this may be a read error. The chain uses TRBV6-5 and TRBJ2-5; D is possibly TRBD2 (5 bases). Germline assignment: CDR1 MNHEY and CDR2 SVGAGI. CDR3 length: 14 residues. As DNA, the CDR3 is TGTGCCAGCAGATACTTTGTCGCGGGAGAGACCCAGTACTTC. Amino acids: CASRYFVAGETQYF.

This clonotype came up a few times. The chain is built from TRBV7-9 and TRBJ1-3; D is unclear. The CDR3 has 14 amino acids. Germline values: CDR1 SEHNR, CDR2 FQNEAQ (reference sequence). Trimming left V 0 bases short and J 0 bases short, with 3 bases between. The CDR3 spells CASSLAGSGNTIYF. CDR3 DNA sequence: TGTGCCAGCAGCTTAGCGGGCTCTGGAAACACCATATATTTT.

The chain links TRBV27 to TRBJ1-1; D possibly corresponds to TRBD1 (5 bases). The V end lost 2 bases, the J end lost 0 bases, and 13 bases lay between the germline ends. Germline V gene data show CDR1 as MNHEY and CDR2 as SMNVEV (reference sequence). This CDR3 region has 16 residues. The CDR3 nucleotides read TGTGCCAGCAGTTTAACAGGACACACACTGAACACTGAAGCTTTCTTT. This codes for CASSLTGHTLNTEAFF.

CDR3 protein: CASSYRENQPQHF. The CDR3 nucleotides are TGTGCCAGCAGCTACCGTGAAAATCAGCCCCAGCATTTT. V gene TRBV6-2 or TRBV6-3 combines with J gene TRBJ1-5; D ambiguous. Looked up from germline, CDR1 is MNHEY and CDR2 is SVGEGT. There are 13 residues in the CDR3. Deletions cut 6 bases from V and 4 bases from J, with 10 bases between.

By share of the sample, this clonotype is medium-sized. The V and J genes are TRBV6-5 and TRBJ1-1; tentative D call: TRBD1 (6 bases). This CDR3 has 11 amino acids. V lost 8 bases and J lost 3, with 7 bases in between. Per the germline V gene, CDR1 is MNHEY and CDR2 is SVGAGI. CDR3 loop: CASGGYTEAFF. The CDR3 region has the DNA TGTGCCAGCGGGGGCTACACTGAAGCTTTCTTT.

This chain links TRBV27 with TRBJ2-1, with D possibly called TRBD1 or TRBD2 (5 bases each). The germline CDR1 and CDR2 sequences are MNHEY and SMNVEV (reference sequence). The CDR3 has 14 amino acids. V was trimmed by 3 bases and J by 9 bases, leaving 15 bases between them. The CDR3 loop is CASSLRGRVGEQFF. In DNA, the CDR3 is TGTGCCAGCAGTTTGAGGGGCCGGGTGGGTGAGCAGTTCTTC.

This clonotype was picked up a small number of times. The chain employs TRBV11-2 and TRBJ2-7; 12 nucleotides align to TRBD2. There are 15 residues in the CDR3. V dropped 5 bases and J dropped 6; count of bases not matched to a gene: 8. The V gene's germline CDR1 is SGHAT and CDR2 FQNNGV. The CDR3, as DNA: TGTGCCAGCAGCCGTCGGACTAGCGGGGAGGTCGAGCAGTACTTC. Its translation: CASSRRTSGEVEQYF.

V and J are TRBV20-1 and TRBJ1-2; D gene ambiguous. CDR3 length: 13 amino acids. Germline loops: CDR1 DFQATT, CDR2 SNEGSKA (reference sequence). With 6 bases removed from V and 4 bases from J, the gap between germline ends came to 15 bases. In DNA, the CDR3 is TGCAGTGCCGAGGGCGCAGGCCCCTATGGCTACACCTTC. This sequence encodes CSAEGAGPYGYTF.